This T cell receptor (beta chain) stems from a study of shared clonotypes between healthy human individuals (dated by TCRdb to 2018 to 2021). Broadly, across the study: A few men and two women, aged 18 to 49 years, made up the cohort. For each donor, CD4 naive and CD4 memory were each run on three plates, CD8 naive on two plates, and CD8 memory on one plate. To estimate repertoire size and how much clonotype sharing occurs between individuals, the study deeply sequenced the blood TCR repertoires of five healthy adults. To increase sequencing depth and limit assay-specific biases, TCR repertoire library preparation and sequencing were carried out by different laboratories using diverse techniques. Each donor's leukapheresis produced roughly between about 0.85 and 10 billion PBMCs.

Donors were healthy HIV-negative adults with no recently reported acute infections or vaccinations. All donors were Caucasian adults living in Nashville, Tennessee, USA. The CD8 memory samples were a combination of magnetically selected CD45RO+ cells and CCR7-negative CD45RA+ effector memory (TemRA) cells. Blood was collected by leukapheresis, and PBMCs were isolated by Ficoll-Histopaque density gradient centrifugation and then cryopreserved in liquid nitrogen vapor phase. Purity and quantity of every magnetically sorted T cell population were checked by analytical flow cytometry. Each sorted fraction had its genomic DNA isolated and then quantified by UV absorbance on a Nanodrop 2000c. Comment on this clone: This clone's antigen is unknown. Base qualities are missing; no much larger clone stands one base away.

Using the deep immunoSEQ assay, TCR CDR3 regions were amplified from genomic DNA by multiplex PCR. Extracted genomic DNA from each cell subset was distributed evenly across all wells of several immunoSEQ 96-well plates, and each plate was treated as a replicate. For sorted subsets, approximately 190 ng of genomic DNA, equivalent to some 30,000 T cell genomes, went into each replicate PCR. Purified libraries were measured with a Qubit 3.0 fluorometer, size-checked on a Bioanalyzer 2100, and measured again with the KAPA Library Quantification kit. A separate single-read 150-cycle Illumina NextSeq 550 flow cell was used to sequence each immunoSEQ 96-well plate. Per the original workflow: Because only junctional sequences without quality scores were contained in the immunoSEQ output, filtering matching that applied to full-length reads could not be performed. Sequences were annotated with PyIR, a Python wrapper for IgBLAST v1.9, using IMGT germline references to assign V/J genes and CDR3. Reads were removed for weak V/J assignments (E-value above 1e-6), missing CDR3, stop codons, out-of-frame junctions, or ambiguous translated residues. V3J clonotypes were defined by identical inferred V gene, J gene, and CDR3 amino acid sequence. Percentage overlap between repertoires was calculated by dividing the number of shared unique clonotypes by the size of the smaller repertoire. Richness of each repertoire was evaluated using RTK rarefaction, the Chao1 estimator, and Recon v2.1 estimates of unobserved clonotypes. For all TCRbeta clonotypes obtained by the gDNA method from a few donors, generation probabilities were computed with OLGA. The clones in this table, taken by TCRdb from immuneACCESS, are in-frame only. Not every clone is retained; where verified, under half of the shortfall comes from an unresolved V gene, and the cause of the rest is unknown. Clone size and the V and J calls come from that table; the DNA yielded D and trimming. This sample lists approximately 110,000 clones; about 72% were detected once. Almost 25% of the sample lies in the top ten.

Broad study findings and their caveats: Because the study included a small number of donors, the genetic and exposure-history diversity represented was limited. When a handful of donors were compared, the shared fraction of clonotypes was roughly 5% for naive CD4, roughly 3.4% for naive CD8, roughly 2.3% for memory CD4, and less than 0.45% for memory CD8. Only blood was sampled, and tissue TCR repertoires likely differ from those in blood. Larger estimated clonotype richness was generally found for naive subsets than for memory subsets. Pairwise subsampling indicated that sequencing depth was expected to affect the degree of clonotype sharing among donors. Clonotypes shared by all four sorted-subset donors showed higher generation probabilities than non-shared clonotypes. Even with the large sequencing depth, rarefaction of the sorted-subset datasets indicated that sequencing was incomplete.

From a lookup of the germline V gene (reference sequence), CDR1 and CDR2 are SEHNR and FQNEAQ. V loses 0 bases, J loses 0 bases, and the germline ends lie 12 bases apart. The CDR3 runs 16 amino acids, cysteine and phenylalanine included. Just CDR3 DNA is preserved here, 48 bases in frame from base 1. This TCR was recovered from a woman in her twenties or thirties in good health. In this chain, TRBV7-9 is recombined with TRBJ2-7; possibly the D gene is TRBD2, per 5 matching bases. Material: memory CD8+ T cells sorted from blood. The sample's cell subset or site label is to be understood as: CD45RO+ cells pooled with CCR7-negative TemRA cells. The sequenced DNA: TGTGCCAGCAGCTTAGCGGAGGCGCCTAACTCCTACGAGCAGTACTTC. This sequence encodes CASSLAEAPNSYEQYF.